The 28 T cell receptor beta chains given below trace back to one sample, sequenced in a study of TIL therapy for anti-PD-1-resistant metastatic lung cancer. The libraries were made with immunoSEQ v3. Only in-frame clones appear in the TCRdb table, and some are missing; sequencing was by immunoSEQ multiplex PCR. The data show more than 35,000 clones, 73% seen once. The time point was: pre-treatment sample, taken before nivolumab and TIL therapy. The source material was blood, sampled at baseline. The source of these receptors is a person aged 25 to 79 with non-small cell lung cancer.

CDR3 nucleotide sequence: TGTGCCAGCAGCTTCTTAGAGGGGAAGGCGGGGGAGCTGTTTTTT. It specifies CASSFLEGKAGELFF. The V and J genes are TRBV7-8 and TRBJ2-2; D tentatively reads TRBD1 or TRBD2 (5 bases each). The germline CDR1 and CDR2 sequences are SGHVS and FQNEAQ. The CDR3 loop spans 15 amino acids. V was trimmed by 3 bases and J by 8 bases, leaving 16 bases between them.

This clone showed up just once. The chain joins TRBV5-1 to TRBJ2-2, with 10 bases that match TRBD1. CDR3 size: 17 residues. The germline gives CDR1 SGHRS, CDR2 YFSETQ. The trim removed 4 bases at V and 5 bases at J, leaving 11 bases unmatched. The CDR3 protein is CASSPFSPGQGTGELFF. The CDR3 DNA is TGCGCCAGCAGCCCCTTTTCCCCGGGACAGGGGACCGGGGAGCTGTTTTTT. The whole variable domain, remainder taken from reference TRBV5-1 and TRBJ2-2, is KAGVTQTPRYLIKTRGQQVTLSCSPISGHRSVSWYQQTPGQGLQFLFEYFSETQRNKGNFPGRFSGRQFSNSRSEMNVSTLELGDSALYLCASSPFSPGQGTGELFFGEGSRLTVL.

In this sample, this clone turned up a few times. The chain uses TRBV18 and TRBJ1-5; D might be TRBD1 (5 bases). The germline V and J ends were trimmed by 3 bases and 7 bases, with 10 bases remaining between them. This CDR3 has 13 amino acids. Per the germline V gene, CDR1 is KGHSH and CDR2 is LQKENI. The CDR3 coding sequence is TGTGCCAGCTCACCGGAGGGGTGGCAGCCCCAGCATTTT. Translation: CASSPEGWQPQHF. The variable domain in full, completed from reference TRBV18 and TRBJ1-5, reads NAGVMQNPRHLVRRRGQEARLRCSPMKGHSHVYWYRQLPEEGLKFMVYLQKENIIDESGMPKERFSAEFPKEGPSILRIQQVVRGDSAAYFCASSPEGWQPQHFGDGTRLSIL.

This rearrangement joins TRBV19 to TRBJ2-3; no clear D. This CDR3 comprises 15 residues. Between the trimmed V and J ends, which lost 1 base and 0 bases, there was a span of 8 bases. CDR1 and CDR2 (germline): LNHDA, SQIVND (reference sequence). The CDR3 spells CASSIGGLSTDTQYF. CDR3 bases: TGTGCCAGTAGTATAGGGGGTCTTAGCACAGATACGCAGTATTTT.

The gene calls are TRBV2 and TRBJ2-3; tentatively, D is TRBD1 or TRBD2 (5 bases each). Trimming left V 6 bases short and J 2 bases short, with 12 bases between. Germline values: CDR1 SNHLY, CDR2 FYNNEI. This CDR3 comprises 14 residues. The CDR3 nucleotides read TGTGCCAGCAGCGGGACGGCCTACACAGATACGCAGTATTTT. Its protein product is CASSGTAYTDTQYF.

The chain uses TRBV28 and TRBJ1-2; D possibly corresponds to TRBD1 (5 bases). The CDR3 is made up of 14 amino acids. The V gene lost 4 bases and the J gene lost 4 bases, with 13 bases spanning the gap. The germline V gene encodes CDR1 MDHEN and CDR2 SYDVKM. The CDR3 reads CASSSTWGLYGYTF. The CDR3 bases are TGTGCCAGCAGTTCGACGTGGGGCCTCTATGGCTACACCTTC.

CDR3 protein: CASSLAPAGASYNEQFF. DNA of the CDR3: TGTGCCAGCAGCTTAGCTCCCGCGGGAGCCTCCTACAATGAGCAGTTCTTC. The chain employs TRBV11-3 and TRBJ2-1; 7 bases are shared with TRBD2. After removal of 1 base from V and 0 bases from J, the junction contained 6 bases not matched to a gene. This CDR3 is built from 17 residues. Germline V gene sequence: CDR1 SGHNT, CDR2 YENEEA.

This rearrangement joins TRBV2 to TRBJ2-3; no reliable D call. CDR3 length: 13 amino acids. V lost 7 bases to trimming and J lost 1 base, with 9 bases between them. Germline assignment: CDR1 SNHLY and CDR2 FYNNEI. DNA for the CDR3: TGTGCCAGCACCCCGCTTCGCACAGATACGCAGTATTTT. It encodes CASTPLRTDTQYF.

The CDR3 sequence is CASSPVQGGNYGYTF. As DNA, the CDR3 is TGTGCCAGCTCACCGGTACAGGGAGGCAACTATGGCTACACCTTC. V is TRBV18 and J is TRBJ1-2; D possibly corresponds to TRBD1 (6 bases). Per the germline V gene, CDR1 is KGHSH and CDR2 is LQKENI. The length of the CDR3 is 15 residues. The V end was cut by 3 bases, the J end by 2 bases, with 13 bases between.

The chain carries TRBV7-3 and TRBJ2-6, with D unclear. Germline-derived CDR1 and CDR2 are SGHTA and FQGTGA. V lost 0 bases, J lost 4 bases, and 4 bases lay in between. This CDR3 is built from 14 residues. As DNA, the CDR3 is TGTGCCAGCAGCTTAACCGCAGGGGCCAACGTCCTGACTTTC. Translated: CASSLTAGANVLTF.

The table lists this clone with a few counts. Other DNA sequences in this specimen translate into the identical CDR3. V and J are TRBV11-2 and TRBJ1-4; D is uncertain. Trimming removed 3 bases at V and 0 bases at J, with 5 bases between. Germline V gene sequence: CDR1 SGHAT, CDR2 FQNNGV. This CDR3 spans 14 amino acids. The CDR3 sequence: CASSLMATNEKLFF. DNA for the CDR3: TGTGCCAGCAGCTTGATGGCAACTAATGAAAAACTGTTTTTT.

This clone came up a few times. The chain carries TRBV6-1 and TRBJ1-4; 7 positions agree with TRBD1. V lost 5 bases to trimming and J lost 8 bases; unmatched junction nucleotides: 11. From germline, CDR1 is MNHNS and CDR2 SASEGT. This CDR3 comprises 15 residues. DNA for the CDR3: TGTGCCAGCAGTAAAGGGGGCGGACAGCAGGAAAAACTGTTTTTT. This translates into CASSKGGGQQEKLFF.

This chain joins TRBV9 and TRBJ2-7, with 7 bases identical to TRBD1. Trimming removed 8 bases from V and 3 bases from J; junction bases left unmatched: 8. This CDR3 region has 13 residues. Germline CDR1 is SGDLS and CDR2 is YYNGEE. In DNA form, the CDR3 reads TGTGCCAGTCCCGGGGACAGTAACTACGAGCAGTACTTC. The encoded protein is CASPGDSNYEQYF.

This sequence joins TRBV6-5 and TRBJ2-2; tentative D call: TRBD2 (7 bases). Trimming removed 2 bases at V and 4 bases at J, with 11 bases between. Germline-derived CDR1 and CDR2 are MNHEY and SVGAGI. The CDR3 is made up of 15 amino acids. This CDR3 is CASSYGGAGTGELFF. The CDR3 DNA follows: TGTGCCAGCAGTTACGGGGGGGCGGGCACCGGGGAGCTGTTTTTT.

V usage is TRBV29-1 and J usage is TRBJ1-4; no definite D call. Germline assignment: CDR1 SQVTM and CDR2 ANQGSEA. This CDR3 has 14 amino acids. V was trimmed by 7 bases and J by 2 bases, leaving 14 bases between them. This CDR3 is CSAIGRATNEKLFF. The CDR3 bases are TGCAGCGCCATAGGAAGGGCGACTAATGAAAAACTGTTTTTT.

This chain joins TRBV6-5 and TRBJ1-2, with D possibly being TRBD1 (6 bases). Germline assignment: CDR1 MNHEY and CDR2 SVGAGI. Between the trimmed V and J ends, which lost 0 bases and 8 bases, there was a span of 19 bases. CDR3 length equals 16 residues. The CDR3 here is CASSYSLPWGAWGYTF. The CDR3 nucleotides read TGTGCCAGCAGTTACTCCCTCCCCTGGGGGGCTTGGGGCTACACCTTC.

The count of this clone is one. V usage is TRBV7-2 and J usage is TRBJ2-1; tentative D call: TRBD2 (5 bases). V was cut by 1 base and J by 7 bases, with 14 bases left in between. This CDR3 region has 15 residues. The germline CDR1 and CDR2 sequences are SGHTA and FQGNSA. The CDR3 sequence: CASSLGWQRRNEQFF. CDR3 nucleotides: TGTGCCAGCAGCTTAGGGTGGCAGCGGAGGAATGAGCAGTTCTTC.

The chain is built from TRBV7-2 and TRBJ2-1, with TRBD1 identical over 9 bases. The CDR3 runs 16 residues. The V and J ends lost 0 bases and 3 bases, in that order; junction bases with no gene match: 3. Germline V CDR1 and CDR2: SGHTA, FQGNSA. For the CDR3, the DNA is TGTGCCAGCAGCTTAGCGGAGACAGGGGGCTACAATGAGCAGTTCTTC. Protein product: CASSLAETGGYNEQFF.

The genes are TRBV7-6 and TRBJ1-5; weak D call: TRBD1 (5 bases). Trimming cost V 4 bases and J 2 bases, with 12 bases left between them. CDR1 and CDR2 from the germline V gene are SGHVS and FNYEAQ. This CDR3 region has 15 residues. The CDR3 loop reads CASSSGQRGNQPQHF. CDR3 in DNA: TGTGCCAGCAGCTCGGGGCAAAGAGGCAATCAGCCCCAGCATTTT.

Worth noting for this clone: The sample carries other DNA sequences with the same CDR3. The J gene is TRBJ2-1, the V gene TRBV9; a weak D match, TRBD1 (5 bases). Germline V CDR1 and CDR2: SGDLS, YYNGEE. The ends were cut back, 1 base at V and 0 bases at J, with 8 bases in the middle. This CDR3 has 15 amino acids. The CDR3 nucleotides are TGTGCCAGCAGCGTATCGCAGGGCTCCTACAATGAGCAGTTCTTC. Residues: CASSVSQGSYNEQFF.

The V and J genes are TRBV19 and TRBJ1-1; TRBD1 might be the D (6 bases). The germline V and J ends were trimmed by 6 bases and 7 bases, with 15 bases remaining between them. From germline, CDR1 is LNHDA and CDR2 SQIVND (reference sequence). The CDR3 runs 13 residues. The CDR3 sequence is CASRPDRLREAFF. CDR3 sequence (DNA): TGTGCCAGTAGACCCGACAGGCTACGTGAAGCTTTCTTT.

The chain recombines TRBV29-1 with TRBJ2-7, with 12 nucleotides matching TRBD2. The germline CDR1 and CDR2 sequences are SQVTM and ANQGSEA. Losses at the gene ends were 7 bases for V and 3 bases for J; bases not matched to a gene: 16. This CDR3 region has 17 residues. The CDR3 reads CSALGLAGGRLNYEQYF. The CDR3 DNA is TGCAGCGCACTGGGGCTAGCGGGAGGGCGGCTTAACTACGAGCAGTACTTC.

The CDR3, as DNA: TGTGCCAGCAGCTCCGGAACCCGGGGGGGGGACATTCAGTACTTC. Its translation: CASSSGTRGGDIQYF. The V gene is TRBV7-2, the J gene TRBJ2-4; 8 bases are shared with TRBD2. The junction had 10 bases not matched to a gene; V was cut back by 4 bases and J by 8 bases. This CDR3 is 15 amino acids long. Germline CDR1 SGHTA, CDR2 FQGNSA.

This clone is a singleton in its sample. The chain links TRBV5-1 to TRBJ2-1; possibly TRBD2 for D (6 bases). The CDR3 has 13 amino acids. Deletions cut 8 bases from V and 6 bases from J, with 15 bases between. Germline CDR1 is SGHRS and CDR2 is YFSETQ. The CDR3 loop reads CASWDSTPNEQFF. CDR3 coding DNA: TGCGCCAGTTGGGACTCCACACCCAATGAGCAGTTCTTC.

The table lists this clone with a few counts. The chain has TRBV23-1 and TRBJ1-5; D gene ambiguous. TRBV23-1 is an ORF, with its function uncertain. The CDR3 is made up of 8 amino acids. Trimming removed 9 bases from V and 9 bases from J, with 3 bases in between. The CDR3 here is CASGPQHF. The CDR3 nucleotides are TGCGCCAGTGGGCCCCAGCATTTT.

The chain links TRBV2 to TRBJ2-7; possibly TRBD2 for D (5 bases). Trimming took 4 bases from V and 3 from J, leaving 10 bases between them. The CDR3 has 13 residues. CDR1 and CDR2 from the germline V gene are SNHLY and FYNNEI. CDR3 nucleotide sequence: TGTGCCAGCAGTGGGACTGGCGGCTACGAGCAGTACTTC. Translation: CASSGTGGYEQYF.

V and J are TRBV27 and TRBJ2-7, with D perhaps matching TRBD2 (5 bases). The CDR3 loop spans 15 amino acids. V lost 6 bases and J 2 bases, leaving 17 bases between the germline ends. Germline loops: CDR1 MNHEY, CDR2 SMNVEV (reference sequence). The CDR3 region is CASRDVSAEAYEQYF. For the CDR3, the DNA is TGTGCCAGCAGGGATGTTAGCGCCGAAGCCTACGAGCAGTACTTC.

The CDR3 sequence is CASKLWGSSPLHF. The CDR3 nucleotides read TGTGCCAGCAAGCTCTGGGGGAGTTCACCCCTCCACTTT. This rearrangement joins TRBV28 to TRBJ1-6, with D possibly being TRBD1 (5 bases). Germline V gene data show CDR1 as MDHEN and CDR2 as SYDVKM. The CDR3 totals 13 residues. V dropped 7 bases and J dropped 9 bases, with 13 bases sitting between them. Full variable domain (outside the CDR3, taken from reference TRBV28 and TRBJ1-6): DVKVTQSSRYLVKRTGEKVFLECVQDMDHENMFWYRQDPGLGLRLIYFSYDVKMKEKGDIPEGYSVSREKKERFSLILESASTNQTSMYLCASKLWGSSPLHFGNGTRLTVT.